The 21 T cell receptor beta chains listed next were all sequenced from one sample in a study of blood T cell repertoires in COVID-19. Libraries were prepared by immunoSEQ multiplex PCR; TCRdb keeps only in-frame clonotypes and omits some of them. Counted here are about 190,000 clones, approximately 91% occurring once; the ten biggest clones make up 1.5% to 2%. Sequences were obtained from peripheral blood. The receptor source for this set is a man between 18 and 35 years old with active or convalescent COVID-19.

The rearrangement joins TRBV7-8 to TRBJ2-2, with a tentative D call TRBD2 (5 bases). V lost 2 bases and J lost 2, with 15 bases in between. From germline, CDR1 is SGHVS and CDR2 FQNEAQ. The CDR3 covers 17 residues. For the CDR3, the DNA is TGTGCCAGCAGCTTAAGAGGCCCGGGATCTAACACCGGGGAGCTGTTTTTT. Its translation is CASSLRGPGSNTGELFF.

This chain links TRBV6-5 with TRBJ1-5, with 8 bases fitting TRBD1. Germline CDR1 reads MNHEY; CDR2 reads SVGAGI. V lost 6 bases, J lost 5 bases, and 9 bases stayed unmatched. The CDR3 has 15 amino acids. In DNA, the CDR3 is TGTGCCAGCAGCCAAGGACAGGGAAGGGATCAGCCCCAGCATTTT. Protein product: CASSQGQGRDQPQHF.

The genes are TRBV5-1 and TRBJ1-1; TRBD1 matches 7 bases. Per the germline V gene, CDR1 is SGHRS and CDR2 is YFSETQ. CDR3 length: 15 amino acids. V lost 4 bases and J lost 6; bases outside the gene matches: 12. CDR3 DNA sequence: TGCGCCAGCAGCACCTCACAGGGGCTCAACGCTGAAGCTTTCTTT. Encoded protein: CASSTSQGLNAEAFF. The whole variable domain, remainder taken from reference TRBV5-1 and TRBJ1-1, is KAGVTQTPRYLIKTRGQQVTLSCSPISGHRSVSWYQQTPGQGLQFLFEYFSETQRNKGNFPGRFSGRQFSNSRSEMNVSTLELGDSALYLCASSTSQGLNAEAFFGQGTRLTVV.

V gene TRBV19 combines with J gene TRBJ1-1, with D perhaps matching TRBD1 (5 bases). CDR1 is LNHDA and CDR2 is SQIVND in the germline V gene (reference sequence). V dropped 4 bases and J dropped 8 bases, with 14 bases sitting between them. CDR3 length equals 13 residues. CDR3 nucleotides: TGTGCCAGTAGTACTAATTACAGGATCGAAGCTTTCTTT. It specifies CASSTNYRIEAFF. Full variable domain (outside the CDR3, taken from reference TRBV19 and TRBJ1-1): DGGITQSPKYLFRKEGQNVTLSCEQNLNHDAMYWYRQDPGQGLRLIYYSQIVNDFQKGDIAEGYSVSREKKESFPLTVTSAQKNPTAFYLCASSTNYRIEAFFGQGTRLTVV.

CDR3 protein: CASSLSPNGGYTF. The CDR3 nucleotides are TGTGCCAGCAGCTTAAGTCCCAACGGTGGCTACACCTTC. V and J are TRBV7-2 and TRBJ1-2; D gene ambiguous. This CDR3 is 13 amino acids long. The V gene's germline CDR1 is SGHTA and CDR2 FQGNSA. Trimming shortened V by 2 bases and J by 7 bases, and 11 bases separated the two germline ends.

This chain connects TRBV12-3 or TRBV12-4 to TRBJ1-2; 8 bases fit TRBD1. V lost 6 bases to trimming and J lost 8 bases; unmatched junction nucleotides: 8. The CDR3 runs 13 residues. The CDR3 DNA reads TGTGCCAGCAGCCAGAGACAGGGGAAAGGCTACACCTTC. It encodes CASSQRQGKGYTF.

The J gene is TRBJ1-3, the V gene TRBV18; 8 bases line up with TRBD1. The CDR3 is made up of 14 amino acids. From germline, CDR1 is KGHSH and CDR2 LQKENI. V lost 0 bases, J lost 8 bases, and 3 bases stayed unmatched. For the CDR3, the DNA is TGTGCCAGCTCACCACCACAGGGGGTATACACCATATATTTT. It translates to CASSPPQGVYTIYF.

V is TRBV30 and J is TRBJ1-1; unclear D gene. The CDR3 sequence is 13 residues long. Germline V gene data show CDR1 as GTSNPN and CDR2 as SVGIG (reference sequence). Trimming pared 3 bases from V and 0 bases from J, leaving 8 bases between. The CDR3 region has the DNA TGTGCCTGGAGCGAGGAAATGAACACTGAAGCTTTCTTT. It translates to CAWSEEMNTEAFF.

This chain connects TRBV7-5 to TRBJ1-4; the table's D call TRBD1 went unverified against the DNA. TRBV7-5 is reported as a pseudogene. The CDR3 covers 14 residues. CDR3 bases: TGTGTCAGAAGCTTAGGGACAGAGGATGAAAAACTGTTTTTT. This codes for CVRSLGTEDEKLFF.

This chain connects TRBV15 to TRBJ1-1, with a possible D match to TRBD1 (5 bases). Germline-derived CDR1 and CDR2 are LNHNV and YYDKDF (reference sequence). Between the trimmed V and J ends, which lost 5 bases and 4 bases, there was a span of 8 bases. The CDR3 spans 12 residues. The CDR3 sequence: CATSGGGTEAFF. The CDR3 DNA sequence: TGTGCCACCAGCGGGGGGGGCACTGAAGCTTTCTTT.

This chain connects TRBV4-1 to TRBJ2-5, with 8 positions matching TRBD2. Trimming removed 4 bases from V and 7 bases from J; junction bases left unmatched: 14. The germline V gene encodes CDR1 MGHRA and CDR2 YSYEKL. This CDR3 has 16 amino acids. For the CDR3, the DNA is TGCGCCAGCAGCCTAGGCCGTCAAGCGGGAGAAGGGACCCAGTACTTC. Residues: CASSLGRQAGEGTQYF.

The rearrangement links TRBV7-6 to TRBJ2-3; tentative D call: TRBD2 (6 bases). This CDR3 spans 16 amino acids. Trimming shortened V by 5 bases and J by 0 bases, and 15 bases separated the two germline ends. The germline V gene encodes CDR1 SGHVS and CDR2 FNYEAQ. The CDR3 nucleotides are TGTGCCAGCAGCGTGAATAGCGGAGCTAGCACAGATACGCAGTATTTT. Protein: CASSVNSGASTDTQYF.

The chain joins TRBV7-9 to TRBJ2-2; no reliable D call. This CDR3 has 13 amino acids. Germline V gene lookup returns CDR1 SEHNR and CDR2 FQNEAQ (reference sequence). Trimming shortened V by 1 base and J by 6 bases, and 6 bases separated the two germline ends. CDR3 DNA sequence: TGTGCCAGCAGCTTAGGTCCCGCCGGGGAGCTGTTTTTT. Translating it yields CASSLGPAGELFF. Combining the CDR3 with reference TRBV7-9 and TRBJ2-2 gives the whole variable domain DTGVSQNPRHKITKRGQNVTFRCDPISEHNRLYWYRQTLGQGPEFLTYFQNEAQLEKSRLLSDRFSAERPKGSFSTLEIQRTEQGDSAMYLCASSLGPAGELFFGEGSRLTVL.

This clone occurred once. The J gene is TRBJ1-2, the V gene TRBV6-5; TRBD1 matches 8 bases. The junction had 17 bases not matched to a gene; V was cut back by 6 bases and J by 14 bases. Germline V gene data show CDR1 as MNHEY and CDR2 as SVGAGI. The CDR3 is made up of 14 amino acids. CDR3 nucleotides: TGTGCCAGCAGCCACGGACAGGGCGGATCCGACGGAACCTTC. This codes for CASSHGQGGSDGTF.

This clone was found once. The chain uses TRBV9 and TRBJ2-7, with D hard to call. CDR1 and CDR2 (germline): SGDLS, YYNGEE. V was cut by 3 bases and J by 3 bases, with 16 bases left in between. The length of the CDR3 is 15 residues. The CDR3 protein is CASSESETLFYEQYF. Written as DNA, the CDR3 is TGTGCCAGCAGCGAGTCAGAAACCCTCTTCTACGAGCAGTACTTC. Supplemented by reference TRBV9 and TRBJ2-7, the full variable domain reads DSGVTQTPKHLITATGQRVTLRCSPRSGDLSVYWYQQSLDQGLQFLIQYYNGEERAKGNILERFSAQQFPDLHSELNLSSLELGDSALYFCASSESETLFYEQYFGPGTRLTVT.

The J gene is TRBJ2-3, the V gene TRBV9; the D is unclear. The germline CDR1 and CDR2 sequences are SGDLS and YYNGEE. V was trimmed by 0 bases and J by 0 bases, leaving 8 bases between them. The CDR3 is made up of 15 amino acids. DNA for the CDR3: TGTGCCAGCAGCGTAGTAGATGTTAGCACAGATACGCAGTATTTT. Protein sequence: CASSVVDVSTDTQYF.

The chain is built from TRBV11-2 and TRBJ1-1, with D unresolved. Germline CDR1 and CDR2: SGHAT and FQNNGV. The CDR3 extends over 13 amino acids. V was cut by 2 bases and J by 0 bases, with 4 bases left in between. CDR3 protein: CASSLQMNTEAFF. CDR3 bases: TGTGCCAGCAGCTTACAGATGAACACTGAAGCTTTCTTT.

This clone was seen a handful of times. The genes are TRBV12-5 and TRBJ2-1, with 7 bases lining up with TRBD2. The CDR3 has 15 residues. Per germline, CDR1 LGHNT and CDR2 FRNRAP. J was trimmed by 9 bases and V by 1 base; bases with no gene match: 9. CDR3 in DNA: TGTGCTAGTGGTTTGGAAAGCGGGGTATTGATTGAGCAGTTCTTC. Amino acid sequence: CASGLESGVLIEQFF.

This rearrangement joins TRBV6-5 to TRBJ2-5; 12 nucleotides match TRBD2. TRBJ2-7 matches the DNA end more closely, so the J call is doubtful. CDR1 and CDR2 (germline): MNHEY, SVGAGI. The length of the CDR3 is 16 residues. The DNA for the CDR3 is TGTGCCAGCAGTTATAAGACTAGCGGGAGTTTTGACGAGCAGTACTTC. Amino acids: CASSYKTSGSFDEQYF.

This clone was observed a single time. The chain recombines TRBV11-3 with TRBJ2-3; TRBD1 agrees at 10 bases. Germline-derived CDR1 and CDR2 are SGHNT and YENEEA. Unmatched junction bases numbered 12, after V lost 4 bases and J lost 5 bases. This CDR3 has 17 amino acids. The CDR3 loop reads CASSSYSGTGAEDTQYF. CDR3 sequence (DNA): TGTGCCAGCAGCTCCTACTCCGGGACAGGGGCCGAAGATACGCAGTATTTT. Looking up the rest from reference TRBV11-3 and TRBJ2-3 gives the full variable domain: EAGVVQSPRYKIIEKKQPVAFWCNPISGHNTLYWYLQNLGQGPELLIRYENEEAVDDSQLPKDRFSAERLKGVDSTLKIQPAELGDSAVYLCASSSYSGTGAEDTQYFGPGTRLTVL.

This clone has a single count. The gene calls are TRBV6-5 and TRBJ2-3, with TRBD2 matching 7 bases. The CDR3 totals 14 residues. The J segment lost 0 bases and the V segment lost 8 bases, leaving 5 bases of the junction unmatched. From germline, CDR1 is MNHEY and CDR2 SVGAGI. For the CDR3, the DNA is TGTGCCAGCCAAACGGGGGGTAGCACAGATACGCAGTATTTT. Protein product: CASQTGGSTDTQYF.